The sequence of this TCR beta chain was determined in a study of T cell responses to AZD1222 COVID-19 vaccine. As for the study in general: Recipients boosted at about 4 weeks or about 12 weeks are pooled.

Only in-frame clones appear in the TCRdb table, and some are missing; sequencing was by immunoSEQ multiplex PCR. Among some 83,000 clones listed, 80% to 90% were seen once. On this clone: Its antigen is still unknown.

Study-wide findings and caveats: Two AZD1222 doses significantly raised spike-specific TCR breadth and depth over controls. Among those given AZD1222, only 6 or 7 were seropositive at baseline. Spike-spanning, vaccine-associated CD4 TCRs were dominant at 160-218 and 743-854.

Germline V lookup: CDR1 SGHRS, CDR2 YFSETQ. V was clipped by 2 bases and J by 9 bases, with 9 bases between them. The CDR3 sequence is 12 residues long. This specimen was peripheral blood, taken on day 0 of AZD1222 vaccination. The clonotype comes from an adult in good health. The chain uses TRBV5-1 and TRBJ2-1; D gene uncertain. The CDR3: CASSFLLGEQFF. The CDR3 DNA reads as TGCGCCAGCAGCTTTCTCCTGGGTGAGCAGTTCTTC.